The clone carrying this T cell receptor beta chain was seen more than once but under ten times. The sample comes from a study of STAT5B mutations in CD4+ large granular lymphocyte leukemia. V was pared by 0 bases and J by 7 bases, with 10 bases between. CDR3 length: 15 residues. Germline loops: CDR1 MGHRA, CDR2 YSYEKL. Here immunoSEQ multiplex PCR was the method, and the copy in TCRdb shows in-frame clones only, minus some. The table includes roughly 35,000 clones, roughly two thirds detected once. Sequenced: CD4+ T cells from blood buffy coats. The rearrangement links TRBV4-1 to TRBJ1-6; a weak D match, TRBD1 (6 bases). The source is a human donor in good health. CDR3 in amino acids: CASSQDSDRNSPLHF. CDR3 coding DNA: TGCGCCAGCAGCCAAGATAGTGACAGGAATTCACCCCTCCACTTT.